Only one count was recorded for the clone carrying this T cell receptor (beta chain). These data are taken from a study of blood T cell repertoires in COVID-19. Study information: Acute and convalescent COVID-19 specimens originated in the United States, Italy and Spain.

V was pared by 0 bases and J by 6 bases, with 6 bases of the junction left unmatched. Germline assignment: CDR1 SGHNT and CDR2 YYREEE (reference sequence). The CDR3 spans 15 residues. TCRdb's table, derived via immunoSEQ multiplex PCR, lists solely in-frame clones and lacks some. The table records 170,000 or so clones, roughly 84% of them present only once. The J gene is TRBJ2-1, the V gene TRBV5-4, with 7 bases matching TRBD2. This receptor was taken from a woman aged 55 to 70 with acute or convalescent COVID-19. Sequencing was performed on peripheral blood. The CDR3 region has the DNA TGTGCCAGCAGCTTGGAGGTGCGGGGGTCCAATGAGCAGTTCTTC. Encoded protein: CASSLEVRGSNEQFF.